The rows below give T cell receptor beta chains drawn from one sample of a study of early T cells in non-severe SARS-CoV-2 infection. One entry per CDR3 protein, called by TCRdb with MiXCR from the 5' RACE reads. Counted here are under 75,000 distinct CDR3 sequences, roughly 13% occurring once; the ten biggest clones make up approximately 10%. Sequenced sample: whole blood. The receptors were gathered from an adult who was a healthcare worker with PCR-confirmed SARS-CoV-2 infection or an uninfected control (not recorded which). The CDR3 runs from the conserved cysteine through the conserved F or W. D genes are given only for firm matches. Size values are once, few and many counts, or a class for expanded clones, and some rows have none.

CDR3: CASEPGQRPHPETQYF
DNA: TGCGCCAGCGAGCCGGGACAGAGACCTCATCCGGAGACCCAGTACTTC
V: TRBV5-1
J: TRBJ2-5
length: 16
D: TRBD1
size: .

CDR3: CASSYFSYEQYF
DNA: TGTGCCAGCAGTTACTTCTCCTACGAGCAGTACTTC
V: TRBV6-2/TRBV6-3
J: TRBJ2-7
length: 12
D: .
size: medium-sized

CDR3: CASRIAGGRADTQYF
DNA: TGCGCCAGCAGGATAGCGGGGGGACGGGCAGATACGCAGTATTTT
V: TRBV5-1
J: TRBJ2-3
length: 15
D: TRBD2
size: .

CDR3: CASSLRGFGGSPLHF
DNA: TGTGCCAGCAGTTTGAGAGGATTCGGGGGTTCACCCCTCCACTTT
V: TRBV12-3/TRBV12-4
J: TRBJ1-6
length: 15
D: .
size: .

CDR3: CASSLRTSGRREQYF
DNA: TGTGCCAGCAGCCTCCGGACTAGCGGGAGGAGGGAGCAGTACTTC
V: TRBV7-9
J: TRBJ2-7
length: 15
D: TRBD2
size: many

CDR3: CSVEELAGLTDTQYF
DNA: TGCAGCGTTGAAGAACTAGCGGGGCTAACAGATACGCAGTATTTT
V: TRBV29-1
J: TRBJ2-3
length: 15
D: TRBD2
size: .

CDR3: CASRLRRGEAFF
DNA: TGTGCCAGCAGACTTCGACGGGGTGAAGCTTTCTTT
V: TRBV5-8
J: TRBJ1-1
length: 12
D: .
size: .

CDR3: CSAAGPNRGNYEQYF
DNA: TGCAGTGCAGCAGGCCCCAACAGGGGAAACTACGAGCAGTACTTC
V: TRBV20-1
J: TRBJ2-7
length: 15
D: TRBD1
size: many

CDR3: CSVDHRPPFF
DNA: TGCAGCGTTGACCACAGGCCTCCGTTCTTC
V: TRBV29-1
J: TRBJ2-1
length: 10
D: .
size: .

CDR3: CSVAAAGSGEQYF
DNA: TGCAGCGTTGCAGCGGCGGGCAGCGGCGAGCAGTACTTC
V: TRBV29-1
J: TRBJ2-7
length: 13
D: .
size: .

CDR3: CASSRPGINYGYTF
DNA: TGCGCCAGCAGCCGCCCAGGGATCAACTATGGCTACACCTTC
V: TRBV5-1
J: TRBJ1-2
length: 14
D: .
size: few

CDR3: CASSGVSYNEQFF
DNA: TGTGCCAGCAGCGGGGTCTCCTACAATGAGCAGTTCTTC
V: TRBV3-1
J: TRBJ2-1
length: 13
D: .
size: few

CDR3: CASSQDGTGFYEQYF
DNA: TGCGCCAGCAGCCAAGATGGGACAGGGTTTTACGAGCAGTACTTC
V: TRBV4-3
J: TRBJ2-7
length: 15
D: TRBD1
size: many

CDR3: CASLGQLYGYTF
DNA: TGTGCCAGCCTTGGACAGCTCTATGGCTACACCTTC
V: TRBV19
J: TRBJ1-2
length: 12
D: .
size: .

CDR3: CASSGVGGGSNQPQHF
DNA: TGTGCCAGCAGTGGCGTGGGGGGAGGTAGCAATCAGCCCCAGCATTTT
V: TRBV28
J: TRBJ1-5
length: 16
D: .
size: .

CDR3: CASSLRPQGFKDEQYF
DNA: TGTGCCAGCAGCTTACGTCCACAGGGCTTTAAGGACGAGCAGTACTTC
V: TRBV11-2
J: TRBJ2-7
length: 16
D: .
size: .

CDR3: CAWKYRPSNTEAFF
DNA: TGTGCCTGGAAGTACAGACCTTCGAACACTGAAGCTTTCTTT
V: TRBV30
J: TRBJ1-1
length: 14
D: .
size: .

CDR3: CSVRPGREQYF
DNA: TGCAGCGTTAGGCCAGGGCGCGAGCAGTACTTC
V: TRBV29-1
J: TRBJ2-7
length: 11
D: .
size: few

CDR3: CSVDSDRGYEQYF
DNA: TGCAGCGTTGATAGCGACAGGGGCTACGAGCAGTACTTC
V: TRBV29-1
J: TRBJ2-7
length: 13
D: TRBD1
size: .

CDR3: CASSLRDGRVTIYF
DNA: TGTGCCAGCAGCCTCAGGGACGGGCGTGTCACCATATATTTT
V: TRBV7-9
J: TRBJ1-3
length: 14
D: .
size: .

CDR3: CASSPKPGTISYEQYF
DNA: TGTGCCAGCAGCCCTAAACCCGGGACCATCTCCTACGAGCAGTACTTC
V: TRBV7-2
J: TRBJ2-7
length: 16
D: .
size: many

CDR3: CASSPGLAHQETQYF
DNA: TGTGCCAGCAGCCCGGGACTAGCGCATCAAGAGACCCAGTACTTC
V: TRBV14
J: TRBJ2-5
length: 15
D: TRBD2
size: .

CDR3: CASSRITDIFYEQYF
DNA: TGTGCCAGCAGCCGAATCACCGACATTTTCTACGAGCAGTACTTC
V: TRBV7-9
J: TRBJ2-7
length: 15
D: .
size: .

CDR3: CASSMGVSGNYEQYF
DNA: TGTGCCAGCAGCATGGGGGTCTCGGGCAACTACGAGCAGTACTTC
V: TRBV9
J: TRBJ2-7
length: 15
D: .
size: few

CDR3: CSARMGKEQYF
DNA: TGCAGCGCCCGGATGGGCAAAGAGCAGTACTTC
V: TRBV29-1
J: TRBJ2-7
length: 11
D: .
size: .

CDR3: CATGPRPDTQYF
DNA: TGTGCCACCGGACCGAGGCCAGATACGCAGTATTTT
V: TRBV2
J: TRBJ2-3
length: 12
D: .
size: many

CDR3: CASSFPRGEGYEQYF
DNA: TGTGCCAGCAGTTTTCCCCGTGGGGAGGGGTACGAGCAGTACTTC
V: TRBV12-3/TRBV12-4
J: TRBJ2-7
length: 15
D: TRBD2
size: .

CDR3: CASSVTPLAGATDTQYF
DNA: TGTGCCAGCAGCGTAACTCCTTTAGCGGGAGCCACAGATACGCAGTATTTT
V: TRBV9
J: TRBJ2-3
length: 17
D: TRBD2
size: many

CDR3: CSARVRHDEKLFF
DNA: TGCAGTGCTAGAGTTCGACATGATGAAAAACTGTTTTTT
V: TRBV20-1
J: TRBJ1-4
length: 13
D: .
size: many

CDR3: CAISLAGGYEQYF
DNA: TGTGCCATCAGTTTAGCGGGGGGATACGAGCAGTACTTC
V: TRBV10-3
J: TRBJ2-7
length: 13
D: TRBD2
size: few

CDR3: CASSNTDTQYF
DNA: TGTGCCAGCAGCAACACAGATACGCAGTATTTT
V: TRBV27
J: TRBJ2-3
length: 11
D: .
size: many

CDR3: CSVEVVGQGYEQYF
DNA: TGCAGCGTTGAAGTGGTGGGCCAGGGCTACGAGCAGTACTTC
V: TRBV29-1
J: TRBJ2-7
length: 14
D: .
size: .

CDR3: CATSTSGGGSSYNEQFF
DNA: TGTGCCACCAGTACTAGCGGGGGGGGCAGCTCCTACAATGAGCAGTTCTTC
V: TRBV24-1
J: TRBJ2-1
length: 17
D: TRBD2
size: many

CDR3: CASQGGLGEKLFF
DNA: TGCGCCAGCCAGGGAGGGCTCGGTGAAAAACTGTTTTTT
V: TRBV10-2
J: TRBJ1-4
length: 13
D: .
size: many

CDR3: CASSPDILTEAFF
DNA: TGTGCCAGCAGTCCTGACATTCTCACTGAAGCTTTCTTT
V: TRBV12-3/TRBV12-4
J: TRBJ1-1
length: 13
D: .
size: .

CDR3: CSAFRGGSNTEAFF
DNA: TGCAGTGCTTTCCGGGGAGGGTCGAACACTGAAGCTTTCTTT
V: TRBV20-1
J: TRBJ1-1
length: 14
D: .
size: .

CDR3: CASSFLPVERRGGPSDTQYF
DNA: TGTGCCAGCAGTTTTTTGCCGGTGGAACGGCGGGGGGGCCCGTCAGATACGCAGTATTTT
V: TRBV28
J: TRBJ2-3
length: 20
D: TRBD2
size: many

CDR3: CASSQERAAPNQPQHF
DNA: TGCGCCAGCAGCCAAGAACGGGCAGCCCCCAATCAGCCCCAGCATTTT
V: TRBV4-1
J: TRBJ1-5
length: 16
D: .
size: many

CDR3: CASSFLADIETQYF
DNA: TGTGCCAGCAGTTTTCTCGCGGACATAGAGACCCAGTACTTC
V: TRBV28
J: TRBJ2-5
length: 14
D: .
size: .

CDR3: CASSPAGNGRYEQYF
DNA: TGCGCCAGCAGCCCGGCAGGGAATGGGCGTTACGAGCAGTACTTC
V: TRBV4-1
J: TRBJ2-7
length: 15
D: .
size: many

CDR3: CASSFGRGYGYTF
DNA: TGTGCCAGCAGTTTTGGGCGCGGCTATGGCTACACCTTC
V: TRBV12-3/TRBV12-4
J: TRBJ1-2
length: 13
D: .
size: few

CDR3: CATAVDYNEQFF
DNA: TGTGCCACCGCCGTGGACTACAATGAGCAGTTCTTC
V: TRBV24-1
J: TRBJ2-1
length: 12
D: .
size: medium-sized

CDR3: CASSLTGISYEQYF
DNA: TGCGCCAGCAGCTTGACAGGGATAAGCTACGAGCAGTACTTC
V: TRBV5-1
J: TRBJ2-7
length: 14
D: .
size: .

CDR3: CASSIYYDSNQPQHF
DNA: TGTGCCAGTAGTATATATTATGATAGCAATCAGCCCCAGCATTTT
V: TRBV19
J: TRBJ1-5
length: 15
D: .
size: many

CDR3: CSVGPGYTF
DNA: TGCAGCGTTGGCCCAGGTTACACCTTC
V: TRBV29-1
J: TRBJ1-2
length: 9
D: .
size: .

CDR3: CASSYGLASMNTGELFF
DNA: TGTGCCAGCAGCTACGGACTAGCGTCTATGAACACCGGGGAGCTGTTTTTT
V: TRBV7-2
J: TRBJ2-2
length: 17
D: TRBD2
size: many

CDR3: CAISGDRGYEQYF
DNA: TGTGCCATCAGTGGGGACAGGGGTTACGAGCAGTACTTC
V: TRBV10-3
J: TRBJ2-7
length: 13
D: TRBD1
size: few

CDR3: CSAFPGDTQYF
DNA: TGCAGCGCCTTTCCTGGGGATACGCAGTATTTT
V: TRBV29-1
J: TRBJ2-3
length: 11
D: .
size: few

CDR3: CSASEQLYTEAFF
DNA: TGCAGCGCCTCGGAACAGCTTTACACTGAAGCTTTCTTT
V: TRBV29-1
J: TRBJ1-1
length: 13
D: .
size: few

CDR3: CASSSYGTSGGLSPKYF
DNA: TGTGCCAGCAGTAGTTACGGGACTAGCGGGGGGCTATCCCCGAAGTACTTC
V: TRBV28
J: TRBJ2-4
length: 17
D: TRBD2
size: many

CDR3: CSASRRGDGTGARYEQYF
DNA: TGCAGTGCTTCGAGGAGGGGTGACGGGACCGGAGCTAGGTACGAGCAGTACTTC
V: TRBV20-1
J: TRBJ2-7
length: 18
D: .
size: few

CDR3: CASSLGPGPTSGNTIYF
DNA: TGTGCCAGCAGCTTAGGCCCAGGTCCAACTTCTGGAAACACCATATATTTT
V: TRBV7-2
J: TRBJ1-3
length: 17
D: .
size: few

CDR3: CASTGVETQYF
DNA: TGTGCCAGCACAGGGGTAGAGACCCAGTACTTC
V: TRBV28
J: TRBJ2-5
length: 11
D: .
size: .

CDR3: CASTGDDTEAFF
DNA: TGTGCCAGCACAGGGGACGACACTGAAGCTTTCTTT
V: TRBV25-1
J: TRBJ1-1
length: 12
D: .
size: .

CDR3: CASSLVAQMNTEAFF
DNA: TGTGCCAGCAGCTTAGTGGCGCAAATGAACACTGAAGCTTTCTTT
V: TRBV7-2
J: TRBJ1-1
length: 15
D: .
size: many

CDR3: CATSPRAGELFF
DNA: TGTGCCACCAGTCCTCGGGCCGGGGAGCTGTTTTTT
V: TRBV24-1
J: TRBJ2-2
length: 12
D: .
size: .

CDR3: CASSPTGGSQPQHF
DNA: TGTGCCAGCTCTCCTACAGGGGGTTCTCAGCCCCAGCATTTT
V: TRBV12-3/TRBV12-4
J: TRBJ1-5
length: 14
D: TRBD1
size: few